This entry describes one T cell receptor (beta chain). Its antigen remains unknown. It was with a sample-barcoded 5' primer and a J-beta primer mix that a second PCR of roughly 7 to 11 cycles was run. The authors tagged each cDNA molecule using a template-switch adaptor with 12 random nucleotides. One entry per CDR3 protein results from TCRdb running MiXCR on the 5' RACE reads. There are over 1,500,000 distinct CDR3 sequences in the sample; roughly 49% occur only once, and 2% to 2.5% lies in the top ten. This sample is drawn from a study of blood T cells in healthy people across ages. The wider study: In model experiments, template switching was able to capture about one barcoded beta molecule for every two T cells that were present.

Study observations and caveats: Compared with aged donors, long-lived donors showed fewer expanded clones, suggesting selection. Among T cells, TCR beta diversity per million cells dropped roughly linearly as age rose.

The sequence came from a woman between 35 and 50 years old in good health. The material sequenced was blood.

In DNA form, the CDR3 reads TGTGCCAGCACCCCACGGGGGTCCCCGAGGCCAGATACGCAGTATTTT. As protein: CASTPRGSPRPDTQYF. This chain uses TRBV6-1 with TRBJ2-3, with a possible D match to TRBD2 (6 bases). Trimming pared 7 bases from V and 4 bases from J, leaving 21 bases between. Per germline, CDR1 MNHNS and CDR2 SASEGT. There are 16 residues in the CDR3.